One sample yielded the 11 T cell receptor beta chains listed below, sequenced in a study of T cells in Graves' hyperthyroidism and ophthalmopathy. Amplified TCR beta CDR3 regions came from RNA transcripts. Using the HTBI primer set, a first-round RT-PCR was run on the TCR CDR3. From the multiplex PCR reads, TCRdb called clonotypes with MiXCR, one entry per CDR3 protein. The sample shows hundreds of thousands of distinct CDR3 sequences, roughly 14% of them seen only once. Sequenced input: blood. Every receptor here comes from a woman between 45 and 60 years old with Graves' ophthalmopathy.

This clonotype has a handful of counts. The genes are TRBV3-1 and TRBJ2-1; tentative D call: TRBD2 (6 bases). This CDR3 region has 12 residues. Germline V gene sequence: CDR1 LGHDT, CDR2 YNNKEL (reference sequence). V was clipped by 1 base and J by 15 bases, with 13 bases between them. For the CDR3, the DNA is TGTGCCAGCAGCCAAGGGGTACGGGAGTGGTTCTTC. Translation gives CASSQGVREWFF.

J is TRBJ1-1 and V is TRBV12-3 or TRBV12-4; a possible D gene is TRBD1 (5 bases). The CDR3 sequence is 16 residues long. With 2 bases removed from V and 0 bases from J, the gap between germline ends came to 13 bases. The CDR3 bases are TGTGCCAGCAGTTTATACAGCGGGGGGTTGAACACTGAAGCTTTCTTT. It yields the protein CASSLYSGGLNTEAFF.

This clonotype was seen ten or more times. V gene TRBV28 combines with J gene TRBJ2-2, with a tentative D call TRBD2 (5 bases). This CDR3 is built from 15 residues. The V and J ends lost 4 bases and 0 bases respectively, with 9 bases between them. CDR1 and CDR2 (germline): MDHEN, SYDVKM. The CDR3 DNA is TGTGCCAGCAGTTCCGGGGAAACGAACACCGGGGAGCTGTTTTTT. Protein: CASSSGETNTGELFF.

The V and J genes are TRBV4-2 and TRBJ2-3; D may be TRBD2 (5 bases). The germline V and J ends were trimmed by 0 bases and 2 bases, with 24 bases remaining between them. Germline loops: CDR1 LGHNA, CDR2 YNFKEQ. There are 20 residues in the CDR3. CDR3 in DNA: TGTGCCAGCAGCCAAGATCAGGCGAGGACGCTAGCAGGCTACACAGATACGCAGTATTTT. As protein: CASSQDQARTLAGYTDTQYF.

This clonotype has at least ten counts. This chain joins TRBV6-2 or TRBV6-3 and TRBJ2-7; no clear D. Trimming removed 3 bases from V and 1 base from J, with 10 bases in between. CDR1 is MNHEY, CDR2 SVGEGT, per germline. The CDR3 consists of 14 residues. CDR3 region: CASSYLAVSYEQYF. CDR3 DNA sequence: TGTGCCAGCAGTTATCTCGCAGTTTCCTACGAGCAGTACTTC.

This clonotype has at least ten counts. In nucleotides, the CDR3 is TGTGCCAGCAGTTCCACTAGCGGGAGGGCCGACGAGCAGTACTTC. Translation gives CASSSTSGRADEQYF. V and J are TRBV7-9 and TRBJ2-7, with TRBD2 identical over 13 bases. This CDR3 is 15 amino acids long. V dropped 6 bases and J dropped 5; count of bases not matched to a gene: 7. Per germline, CDR1 SEHNR and CDR2 FQNEAQ (reference sequence).

This clonotype was recorded many times. The rearrangement joins TRBV27 to TRBJ2-7; TRBD2 matches 14 bases. Germline V gene sequence: CDR1 MNHEY, CDR2 SMNVEV (reference sequence). The CDR3 totals 15 residues. The junction had 5 bases not matched to a gene; V was cut back by 4 bases and J by 6 bases. In nucleotides, the CDR3 is TGTGCCAGCAGTTCGGGGACTAGCGGGAGTACCGAGCAGTACTTC. Its protein product is CASSSGTSGSTEQYF.

This clonotype was seen many times. The chain joins TRBV12-3 or TRBV12-4 to TRBJ1-1, with unresolved D. Deletions cut 10 bases from V and 2 bases from J, with 14 bases between. This CDR3 is built from 13 residues. CDR3 region: CATRRYINTEAFF. The CDR3 bases are TGTGCCACCAGACGGTACATCAACACTGAAGCTTTCTTT.

This clonotype was counted ten times or more. This chain connects TRBV10-3 to TRBJ2-3, with 10 nucleotides matching TRBD2. The CDR3 covers 12 residues. The ends lost 6 bases at V and 11 bases at J; junction bases unmatched: 5. The V gene's germline CDR1 is ENHRY and CDR2 SYGVKD. Written as DNA, the CDR3 is TGTGCCATCAGCTTTGAGCGGGAGGGGCAGTATTTT. As protein: CAISFEREGQYF.

This sequence joins TRBV20-1 and TRBJ1-2; maybe TRBD1 (5 bases). Germline assignment: CDR1 DFQATT and CDR2 SNEGSKA (reference sequence). V lost 0 bases to trimming and J lost 7 bases, with 12 bases between them. The CDR3 covers 13 residues. CDR3 nucleotides: TGCAGTGCTAGAGATCAGCAGGGTAGTGGCTACACCTTC. Its protein is CSARDQQGSGYTF.

In its sample, this clonotype was seen many times. J is TRBJ2-1 and V is TRBV9, with a tentative D call TRBD2 (5 bases). V was shortened by 0 bases and J by 4 bases, with 17 bases between the two germline ends. Germline CDR1 and CDR2: SGDLS and YYNGEE. This CDR3 spans 17 amino acids. The DNA of the CDR3 is TGTGCCAGCAGCGTAGAGTTGCGGCGGGTGGAGTACAATGAGCAGTTCTTC. Its translation: CASSVELRRVEYNEQFF.